This is a list of T cell receptor beta chains from one sample in a study of T cell responses to AZD1222 COVID-19 vaccine. The repertoire was sequenced with immunoSEQ multiplex PCR; TCRdb's copy has only in-frame clones and lacks some. The sample includes 95,000 to 100,000 clones, 80% to 90% of them seen just once. This sample comprised peripheral blood, obtained 28 days after the second AZD1222 dose. These receptors came from an adult who received the AZD1222 COVID-19 vaccine. Each CDR3 is given without its conserved first and last residue. The order of the fields is V gene, J gene, CDR3 protein.

V: TRBV29-1
J: TRBJ1-1
CDR3: SGDLNTEAF

V: TRBV5-1
J: TRBJ2-7
CDR3: ASSWAAQGVGEQY

V: TRBV6-5
J: TRBJ2-7
CDR3: GTGAFYEQY

V: TRBV10-2
J: TRBJ1-1
CDR3: AGWTGRTEAF

V: TRBV7-3
J: TRBJ2-5
CDR3: ASSSTGWQETQY

V: TRBV19
J: TRBJ2-6
CDR3: ASSISGTTSNVLT

V: TRBV12-5
J: TRBJ1-2
CDR3: ASGNFPGLRGIDGYT

V: TRBV9
J: TRBJ1-4
CDR3: ASSVGANEKLF

V: TRBV5-1
J: TRBJ1-2
CDR3: ASSSDRVDGYT

V: TRBV5-1
J: TRBJ2-7
CDR3: ASSSVGTGGEQY

V: TRBV30
J: TRBJ1-2
CDR3: AWSVRRGLDYGYT

V: TRBV19
J: TRBJ1-4
CDR3: ASRSIDSRNEKLF

V: TRBV6-5
J: TRBJ1-1
CDR3: ASSYLRDLNTEAF

V: TRBV6-6
J: TRBJ1-1
CDR3: ASSTGGAEAF

V: TRBV28
J: TRBJ1-5
CDR3: ASNPGQGGYQPQH

V: TRBV7-3
J: TRBJ1-6
CDR3: ASSSTPVNSPLH

V: TRBV19
J: TRBJ2-7
CDR3: ASSQGETYEQY

V: TRBV27
J: TRBJ2-7
CDR3: AIVASYEQY

V: TRBV30
J: TRBJ1-3
CDR3: AWSVSRGPGNTIY

V: TRBV30
J: TRBJ2-1
CDR3: AWSVFYEQF

V: TRBV2
J: TRBJ2-7
CDR3: ASSPLGMYEQY

V: TRBV6-1
J: TRBJ2-1
CDR3: ASSEWAGVALFTNEQF

V: TRBV10-3
J: TRBJ1-2
CDR3: AISELPGKHNYGYT

V: TRBV28
J: TRBJ1-1
CDR3: ASRNPRVYTEAF

V: TRBV29-1
J: TRBJ1-1
CDR3: SVALENTEAF

V: TRBV5-1
J: TRBJ1-4
CDR3: ASSLLGDRDEKLF

V: TRBV9
J: TRBJ1-1
CDR3: ASSVAARENTEAF

V: TRBV6-5
J: TRBJ1-5
CDR3: ASRLTGSDNQPQH

V: TRBV12-2
J: TRBJ2-3
CDR3: ASRLAGLAATGTDTQY

V: TRBV19
J: TRBJ2-3
CDR3: ASSASGATDTQY

V: TRBV5-8
J: TRBJ2-7
CDR3: ASSYGTAYEQY

V: TRBV9
J: TRBJ2-6
CDR3: ASSVEWSGANVLT

V: TRBV6-5
J: TRBJ2-7
CDR3: ASGIGYEQY

V: TRBV3-1/TRBV3-2
J: TRBJ2-5
CDR3: ASSQFRTSAQETQY

V: TRBV19
J: TRBJ1-2
CDR3: ASTVAGSNYGYT

V: TRBV28
J: TRBJ1-1
CDR3: ASSPGQGSIGAF

V: TRBV27
J: TRBJ2-7
CDR3: ASSFGGSYEQY

V: TRBV25-1
J: TRBJ1-2
CDR3: ASSDRTFYGYT

V: TRBV27
J: TRBJ2-1
CDR3: ASSLSSWLVGFNEQF

V: TRBV28
J: TRBJ2-7
CDR3: ASSFTQGPLGEQY

V: TRBV19
J: TRBJ1-5
CDR3: ASNRQGIYSNQPQH